The T cell receptor beta chain described here comes from a study of CD8 T cells in ankylosing spondylitis. Study outcomes and limitations: Among TCR beta sequences, a motif of fewer than 10 highly homologous variants appeared characteristic of ankylosing spondylitis blood. Matched ankylosing spondylitis synovial fluid reportedly showed significant enrichment of disease-linked clones. The authors found the disease-linked clones to be CD8+ and relatively rare in peripheral blood.

Preparation of TCR beta libraries was done by quantitative 5'-RACE with molecular barcodes. TCRdb analysed the 5' RACE reads with MiXCR anew, one entry per CDR3 protein. The table shows around 150,000 distinct CDR3 sequences, with 9.5% to 13% occurring only once. Germline CDR1 SQVTM, CDR2 ANQGSEA. Trimming removed 6 bases from V and 2 bases from J; junction bases left unmatched: 0. The CDR3 loop spans 12 amino acids. This clonotype appeared once. The antigen remains unidentified. This receptor was taken from a male donor with ankylosing spondylitis or in good health (not recorded which). Sequenced material: blood, either unsorted or a sorted T cell fraction (not recorded which). This rearrangement joins TRBV29-1 to TRBJ2-7, with 11 bases fitting TRBD2. Here the CDR3 DNA reads TGCAGCGTGACTAGCGGGGCCTACGAGCAGTACTTC. The encoded protein is CSVTSGAYEQYF.